This T cell receptor (beta chain) originates from a study of identical twins. V shed 9 bases and J 2 bases; nucleotides not matched to a gene: 3. The CDR3 loop spans 13 amino acids. Germline V gene lookup returns CDR1 WSHSY and CDR2 SAAADI. Using its own MiXCR run on the 5' RACE reads, TCRdb lists one record per CDR3 protein. The sample lists a few hundred thousand distinct CDR3 sequences; 9.6% were seen once. The data also belong to a second study, concerning yellow fever vaccine responses in identical twins.

What was sequenced was PBMCs. The TCR was taken from a woman under 30 in good health. The chain carries TRBV10-2 and TRBJ2-7; 11 bases align to TRBD2. The chain's CDR3 is CASLAGGPYEQYF. CDR3 DNA sequence: TGCGCCAGTTTAGCGGGAGGGCCCTACGAGCAGTACTTC.